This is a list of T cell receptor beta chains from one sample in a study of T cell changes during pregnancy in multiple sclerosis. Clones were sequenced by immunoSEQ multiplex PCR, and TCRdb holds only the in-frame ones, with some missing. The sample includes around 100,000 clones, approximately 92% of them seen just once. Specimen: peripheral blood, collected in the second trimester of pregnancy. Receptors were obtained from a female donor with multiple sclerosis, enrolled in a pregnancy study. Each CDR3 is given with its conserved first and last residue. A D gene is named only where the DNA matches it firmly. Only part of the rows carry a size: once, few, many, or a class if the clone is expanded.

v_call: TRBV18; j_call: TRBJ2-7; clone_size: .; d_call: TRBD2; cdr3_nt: TGTGCCAGCTCACCGGGAAGCGGGAGCTCCTACGAGCAGTACTTC; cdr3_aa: CASSPGSGSSYEQYF
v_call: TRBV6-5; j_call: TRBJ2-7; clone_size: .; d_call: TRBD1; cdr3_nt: TGTGCCAGCATGGGATGGCAGGGGGCAGCCGAGCAGTACTTC; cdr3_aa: CASMGWQGAAEQYF
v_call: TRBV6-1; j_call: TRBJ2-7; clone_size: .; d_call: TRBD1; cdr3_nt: TGTGCCAGCAGGGCCGGGACAGTCAACGAGCAGTACTTC; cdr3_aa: CASRAGTVNEQYF
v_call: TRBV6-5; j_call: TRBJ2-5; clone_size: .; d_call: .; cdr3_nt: TGTGCCAGCAGTTACGTCGGGGGTGGGCTAGAGACCCAGTACTTC; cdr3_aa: CASSYVGGGLETQYF
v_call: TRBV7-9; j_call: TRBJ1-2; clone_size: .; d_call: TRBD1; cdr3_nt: TGTGCCAGCAGCTTAGTAGGCGGACAGGGGACCGCTAACTATGGCTACACCTTC; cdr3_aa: CASSLVGGQGTANYGYTF
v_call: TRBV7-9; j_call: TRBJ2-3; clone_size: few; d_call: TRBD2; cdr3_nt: TGTGCCAGCAGTTATGGGACTAGCGGTCCTACGCAGTATTTT; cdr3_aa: CASSYGTSGPTQYF
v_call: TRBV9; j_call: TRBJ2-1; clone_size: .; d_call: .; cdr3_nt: TGTGCCAGCAGCGTAAAGAGGGAGGTGGCCTACAATGAGCAGTTCTTC; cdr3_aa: CASSVKREVAYNEQFF
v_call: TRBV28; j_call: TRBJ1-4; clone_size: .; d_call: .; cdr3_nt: TGTGCCAGCAGTTCTACAGGGTTTCCTGAAAAACTGTTTTTT; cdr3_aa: CASSSTGFPEKLFF
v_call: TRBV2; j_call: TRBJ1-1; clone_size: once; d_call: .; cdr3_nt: TGTGCCAGCAGGGGAGGGGAGGGGAACACTGAAGCTTTCTTT; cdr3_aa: CASRGGEGNTEAFF
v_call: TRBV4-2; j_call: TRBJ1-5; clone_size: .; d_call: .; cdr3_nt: TGTGCCAGCAGCCAAGAAGAGTATAGCAATCAGCCCCAGCATTTT; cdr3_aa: CASSQEEYSNQPQHF
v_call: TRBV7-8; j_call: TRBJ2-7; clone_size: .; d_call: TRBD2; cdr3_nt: TGTGCCAGCAGCTTAGATGTCAGCGGGAGTAGGAACGAGCAGTACTTC; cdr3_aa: CASSLDVSGSRNEQYF
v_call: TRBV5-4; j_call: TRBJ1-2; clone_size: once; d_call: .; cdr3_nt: TGTGCCAGCAGCTTGGATCAGGATGCTAACTATGGCTACACCTTC; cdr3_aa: CASSLDQDANYGYTF
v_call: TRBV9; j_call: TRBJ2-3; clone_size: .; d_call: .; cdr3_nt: TGTGCCAGCAGCGTAGGGACAGGCACAGATACGCAGTATTTT; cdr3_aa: CASSVGTGTDTQYF
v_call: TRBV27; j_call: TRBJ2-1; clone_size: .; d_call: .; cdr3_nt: TGTGCCAGCAGCCCATTCCCCTCCTACAATGAGCAGTTCTTC; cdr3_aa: CASSPFPSYNEQFF
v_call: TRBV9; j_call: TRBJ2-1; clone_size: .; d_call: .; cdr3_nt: TGTGCCAGCAGCGGCAGTGAGCAGTTCTTC; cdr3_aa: CASSGSEQFF
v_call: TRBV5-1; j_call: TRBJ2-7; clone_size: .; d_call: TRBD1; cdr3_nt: TGCGCCAGCAGGACCAGGACAGGGGTGGACGAGCAGTACTTC; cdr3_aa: CASRTRTGVDEQYF
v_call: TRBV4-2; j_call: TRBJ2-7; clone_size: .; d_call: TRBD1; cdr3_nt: TGTGCCAGCAGCGCTTTACAGGGGCCCTACGAGCAGTACTTC; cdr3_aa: CASSALQGPYEQYF
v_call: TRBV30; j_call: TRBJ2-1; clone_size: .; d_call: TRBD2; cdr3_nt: TGTGCCTGGAGTTTAGGACTAGCGGGGGTAGGAAATGAGCAGTTCTTC; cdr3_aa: CAWSLGLAGVGNEQFF
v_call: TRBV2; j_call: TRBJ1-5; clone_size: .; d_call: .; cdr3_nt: TGTGCCAGCAGGAGGGGAGGCGATCAGCCCCAGCATTTT; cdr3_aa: CASRRGGDQPQHF
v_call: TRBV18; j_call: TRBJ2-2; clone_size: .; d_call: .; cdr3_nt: TGTGCCAGCTCATCGACAGGGAACACCGGGGAGCTGTTTTTT; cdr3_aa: CASSSTGNTGELFF
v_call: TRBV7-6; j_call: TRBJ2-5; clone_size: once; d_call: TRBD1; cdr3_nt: TGTGCCAGCAGCCAGCTAGGACAGGGGGAGACCCAGTACTTC; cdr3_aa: CASSQLGQGETQYF
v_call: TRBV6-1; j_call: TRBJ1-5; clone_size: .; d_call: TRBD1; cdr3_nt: TGTGCCAGCCGACCCGGGACAGTGGGAAATCAGCCCCAGCATTTT; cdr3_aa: CASRPGTVGNQPQHF
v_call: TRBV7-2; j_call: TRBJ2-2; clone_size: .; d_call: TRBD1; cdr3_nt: TGTGCCAGCAGCTTGGGAAAGGGACAGGGAAAAACCGGGGAGCTGTTTTTT; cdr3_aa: CASSLGKGQGKTGELFF
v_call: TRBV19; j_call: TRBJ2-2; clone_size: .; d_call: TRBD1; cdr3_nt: TGTGCCAGTAGTTGGGGGACAGGGGAGACTTGGGAGCTGTTTTTT; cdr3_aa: CASSWGTGETWELFF
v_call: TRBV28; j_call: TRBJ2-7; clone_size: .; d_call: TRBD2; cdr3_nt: TGTGCCAGCAGTTTTAGCGGGAGGATTTCCGAGCAGTACTTC; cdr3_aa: CASSFSGRISEQYF
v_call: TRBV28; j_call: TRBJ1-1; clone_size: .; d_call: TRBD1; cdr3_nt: TGTGCCAGCAGTGAGGGGGCTTTGAACACTGAAGCTTTCTTT; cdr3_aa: CASSEGALNTEAFF
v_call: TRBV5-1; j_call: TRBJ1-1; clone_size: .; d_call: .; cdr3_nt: TGCGCCAGCAGGGGGGAGGACACTGAAGCTTTCTTT; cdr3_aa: CASRGEDTEAFF
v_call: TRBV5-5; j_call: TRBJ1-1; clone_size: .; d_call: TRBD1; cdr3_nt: TGTGCCAGCAGCAGGTGGACAGGAGTTTGGGCTGAAGCTTTCTTT; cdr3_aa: CASSRWTGVWAEAFF
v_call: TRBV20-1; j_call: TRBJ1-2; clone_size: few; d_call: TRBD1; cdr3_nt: TGCAGTGCAAAGGACAGGGCTGGCTACACCTTC; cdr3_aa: CSAKDRAGYTF
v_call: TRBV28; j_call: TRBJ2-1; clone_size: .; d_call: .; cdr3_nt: TGTGCCAGCAGTACACGTAGGCGGGGAAGCTATGAGCAGTTCTTC; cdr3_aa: CASSTRRRGSYEQFF
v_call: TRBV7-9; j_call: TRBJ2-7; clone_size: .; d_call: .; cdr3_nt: TGTGCCAGCAGCGACACCGCAATTAGAACTTCCCACGAGCAGTACTTC; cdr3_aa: CASSDTAIRTSHEQYF
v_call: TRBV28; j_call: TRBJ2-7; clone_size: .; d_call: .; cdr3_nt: TGTGCCAGCAGTCTCCCCCTAGCCACGACAGGCCCTTCCTACGAGCAGTACTTC; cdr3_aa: CASSLPLATTGPSYEQYF
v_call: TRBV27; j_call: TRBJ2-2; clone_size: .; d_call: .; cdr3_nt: TGTGCCAGCAGTTTCTCCAGCGGATACACCGGGGAGCTGTTTTTT; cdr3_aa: CASSFSSGYTGELFF
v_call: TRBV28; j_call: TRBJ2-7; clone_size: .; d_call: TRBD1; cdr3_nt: TGTGCCAGCACCCCTGGGGGGACAGGTGTCAGCGAGCAGTACTTC; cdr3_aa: CASTPGGTGVSEQYF
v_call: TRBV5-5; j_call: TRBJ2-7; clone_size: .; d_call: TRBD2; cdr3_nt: TGTGCCAGCAGGTGGACTAGCGGACCCTACGAGCAGTACTTC; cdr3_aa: CASRWTSGPYEQYF
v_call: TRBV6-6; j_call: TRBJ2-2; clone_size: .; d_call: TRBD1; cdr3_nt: TGTGCCAGCAGTCGGACAGGGCTGACCACCGGGGAGCTGTTTTTT; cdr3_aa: CASSRTGLTTGELFF
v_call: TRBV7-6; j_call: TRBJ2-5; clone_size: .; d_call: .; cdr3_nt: TGTGCCAGCAGCTTAGTTGGCAATGCAGAGACCCAGTACTTC; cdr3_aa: CASSLVGNAETQYF
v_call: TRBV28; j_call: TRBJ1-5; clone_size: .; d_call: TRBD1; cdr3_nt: TGTGCCAGCAGTATCCGACAGGGGAGCAATCAGCCCCAGCATTTT; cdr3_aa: CASSIRQGSNQPQHF
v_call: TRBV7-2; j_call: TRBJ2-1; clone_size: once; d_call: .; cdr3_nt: TGTGCCAGCAGCTTTCGAGGCGCTCGCTCTACCTACAATGAGCAGTTCTTC; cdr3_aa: CASSFRGARSTYNEQFF
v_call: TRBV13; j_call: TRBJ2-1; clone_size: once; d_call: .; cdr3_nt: TGTGCCAGCAGCTTACGCTCCTCGGGCGGGACCCCCTACAATGAGCAGTTCTTC; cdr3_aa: CASSLRSSGGTPYNEQFF
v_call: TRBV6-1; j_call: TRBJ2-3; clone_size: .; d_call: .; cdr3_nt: TGTGCCAGCAGGGGGGCTGGGGGGGGAAAAGATACGCAGTATTTT; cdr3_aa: CASRGAGGGKDTQYF
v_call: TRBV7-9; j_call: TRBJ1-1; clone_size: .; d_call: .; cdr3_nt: TGTGCCAGCAGCTTATCGGAGGGATGGATGGCTTTCTTT; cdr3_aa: CASSLSEGWMAFF
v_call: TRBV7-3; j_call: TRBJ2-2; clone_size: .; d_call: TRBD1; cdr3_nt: TGTGCCAGCAGCTCCGGGACAGGGGTGAACACCGGGGAGCTGTTTTTT; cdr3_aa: CASSSGTGVNTGELFF
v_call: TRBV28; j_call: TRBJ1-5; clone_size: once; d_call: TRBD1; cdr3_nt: TGTGCCAGCAGCCAATGGACAGGGGGCGGAAGCAATCAGCCCCAGCATTTT; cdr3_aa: CASSQWTGGGSNQPQHF
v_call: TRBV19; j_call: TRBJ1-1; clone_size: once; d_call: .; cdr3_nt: TGTGCCAGTAGCGAGCCACAGGGCCTGAACACTGAAGCTTTCTTT; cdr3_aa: CASSEPQGLNTEAFF
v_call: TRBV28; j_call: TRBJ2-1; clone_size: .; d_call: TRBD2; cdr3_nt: TGTGCCAGCAGTTTGGGGCCAGGCTTAGCGGGAGGGTACAATGAGCAGTTCTTC; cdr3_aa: CASSLGPGLAGGYNEQFF
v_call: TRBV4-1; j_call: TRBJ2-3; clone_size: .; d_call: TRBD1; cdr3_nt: TGCGCCAGCAGCCAAGAAAACAGGGGGCACCCAGATACGCAGTATTTT; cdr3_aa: CASSQENRGHPDTQYF
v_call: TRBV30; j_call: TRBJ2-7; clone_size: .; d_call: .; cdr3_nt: TGTGCCTGGAGTCTGGGGGCCCCCCCACAATACGAGCAGTACTTC; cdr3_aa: CAWSLGAPPQYEQYF
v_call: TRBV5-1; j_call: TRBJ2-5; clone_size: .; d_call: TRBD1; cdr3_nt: TGCGCCAGCAGCATAACCGGGACAGTCCAAGAGACCCAGTACTTC; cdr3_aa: CASSITGTVQETQYF
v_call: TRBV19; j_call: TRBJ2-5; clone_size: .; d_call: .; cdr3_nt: TGTGCCAGTAGTAGGGGGCCGGGCCCTCAAGAGACCCAGTACTTC; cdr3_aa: CASSRGPGPQETQYF
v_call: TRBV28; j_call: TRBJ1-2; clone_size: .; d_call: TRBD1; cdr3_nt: TGTGCCAGCAGCAGGACAGGGGATGGCTACACCTTC; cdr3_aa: CASSRTGDGYTF